This TCR beta chain stems from a study of blood T cell repertoires in COVID-19. In the study's own analysis: How many nucleated cells were present was estimated from reference gene primer amplification. Method: immunoSEQ multiplex PCR; TCRdb's copy keeps in-frame clones and lacks some. The V and J calls and clone size are taken from that table; D and trimming were inferred from the DNA. The sample consists of roughly 160,000 clones, approximately 86% of them appearing once. Germline assignment: CDR1 SGHNT and CDR2 YYREEE (reference sequence). The CDR3 consists of 14 residues. V lost 4 bases to trimming and J lost 5 bases; unmatched junction nucleotides: 7.

The rearrangement joins TRBV5-4 to TRBJ2-5; TRBD2 matches at 8 bases. Sample: peripheral blood. The receptor's source is an elderly woman with active or convalescent COVID-19. The CDR3 sequence: CASSRGGLGETQYF. The CDR3 coding sequence is TGTGCCAGCAGCCGGGGGGGGTTAGGGGAGACCCAGTACTTC. The entire variable domain, with the rest obtained from reference TRBV5-4 and TRBJ2-5, is as follows: ETGVTQSPTHLIKTRGQQVTLRCSSQSGHNTVSWYQQALGQGPQFIFQYYREEENGRGNFPPRFSGLQFPNYSSELNVNALELDDSALYLCASSRGGLGETQYFGPGTRLLVL.